This T cell receptor (beta chain) is drawn from a study of blood T cell repertoires in COVID-19. Across the study: Donors in the United States, Italy and Spain gave samples during acute or convalescent COVID-19. T cells, B-cell-depleted T cells, or PBMCs supplied cDNA or gDNA.

Original processing methods: Quantification of nucleated cells was approximated via reference gene primer amplification. The data were produced by immunoSEQ multiplex PCR, yet TCRdb's version contains in-frame clones alone and is incomplete. For V, J and clone size, that table is used; D and trimming come from the DNA. This sample has around 300,000 clones; 85% to 90% occur once, and the top ten carry roughly 3.3%. Germline V gives CDR1 SGHRS, CDR2 YFSETQ. V lost 0 bases and J 2 bases, leaving 14 bases between the germline ends. There are 16 residues in the CDR3. The sample consisted of peripheral blood. The V call is TRBV5-1, the J call TRBJ2-5; weak D call: TRBD1 (6 bases). The receptor comes from a woman aged 40 to 50 with acute or convalescent COVID-19. The CDR3 protein is CASSLEGVGLQETQYF. Here the CDR3 DNA reads TGCGCCAGCAGCTTGGAGGGGGTGGGGCTTCAAGAGACCCAGTACTTC.